The entry below gives a single T cell receptor beta chain sequence along with its context. Its antigen is still unknown. Germline CDR1 and CDR2: SGDLS and YYNGEE. The CDR3 contains 15 residues. Trimming removed 0 bases at V and 4 bases at J, with 14 bases between. The sample originates from a study of post-analysis software for immune sequencing data. Study-wide results and limits: A significant reduction in normalized Chao1 diversity was observed in multiple sclerosis patients versus controls. The five TRBV segments detected at higher frequency in patients than in controls included TRBV5-6, TRBV5-1 and TRBV20-1.

Tagging with unique molecular identifiers was a feature of the TCR beta cDNA libraries. TCRdb re-analysed the PCR reads in MiXCR, keeping a single row per CDR3 protein. The sample consists of some 370,000 distinct CDR3 sequences, less than 40% of them appearing once. Sequencing used blood. This TCR derives from a girl aged 10-17 years with multiple sclerosis. The chain employs TRBV9 and TRBJ2-7; D is unclear. This chain's CDR3 is CASSVAGNNGYEQYF. The CDR3 bases are TGTGCCAGCAGCGTAGCTGGGAACAACGGATACGAGCAGTACTTC.